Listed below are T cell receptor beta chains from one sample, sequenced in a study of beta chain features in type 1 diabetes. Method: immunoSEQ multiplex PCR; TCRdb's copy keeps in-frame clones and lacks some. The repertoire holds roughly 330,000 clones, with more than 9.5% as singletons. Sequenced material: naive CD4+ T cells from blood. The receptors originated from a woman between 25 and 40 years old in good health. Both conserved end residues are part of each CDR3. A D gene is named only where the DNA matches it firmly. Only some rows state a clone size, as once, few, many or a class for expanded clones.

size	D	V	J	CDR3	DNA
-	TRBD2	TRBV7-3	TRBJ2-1	CASSLTSGSNNEQFF	TGTGCCAGCAGCCTTACTAGCGGGAGTAACAATGAGCAGTTCTTC
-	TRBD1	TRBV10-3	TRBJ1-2	CAISPGQGYGYTF	TGTGCCATTTCCCCGGGACAGGGGTATGGCTACACCTTC
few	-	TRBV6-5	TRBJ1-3	CASSSRVLAGNTIYF	TGTGCCAGCAGTTCCAGGGTTCTGGCTGGAAACACCATATATTTT
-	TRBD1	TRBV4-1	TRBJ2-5	CASSQSGQGQETQYF	TGCGCCAGCAGCCAATCGGGACAGGGACAGGAGACCCAGTACTTC
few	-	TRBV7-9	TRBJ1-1	CASSWGENTEAFF	TGTGCCAGCAGCTGGGGGGAGAACACTGAAGCTTTCTTT
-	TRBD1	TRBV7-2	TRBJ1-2	CASSRTGRDYGYTF	TGTGCCAGCTCAAGGACAGGTAGAGACTATGGCTACACCTTC
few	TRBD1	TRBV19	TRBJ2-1	CASSADRGGQNEQFF	TGTGCCAGTAGTGCGGACAGGGGCGGGCAAAATGAGCAGTTCTTC
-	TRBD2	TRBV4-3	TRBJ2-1	CASSQEGLVNFGGDNEQFF	TGCGCCAGCAGCCAAGAGGGACTAGTAAATTTCGGCGGGGACAATGAGCAGTTCTTC
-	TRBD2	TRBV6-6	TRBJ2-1	CASSTGTSGPNEQFF	TGTGCCAGCAGCACCGGGACTAGCGGGCCCAATGAGCAGTTCTTC
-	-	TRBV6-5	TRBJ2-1	CASSYRRGSSYNEQFF	TGTGCCAGCAGTTACCGTCGGGGAAGCTCCTACAATGAGCAGTTCTTC
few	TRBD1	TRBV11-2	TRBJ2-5	CASSLGGTGAFETQYF	TGTGCCAGCAGCTTAGGTGGGACAGGGGCTTTTGAGACCCAGTACTTC
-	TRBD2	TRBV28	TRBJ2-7	CASSPSDGAGRSYEQYF	TGTGCCAGCAGTCCGTCCGATGGAGCGGGACGGAGCTACGAGCAGTACTTC
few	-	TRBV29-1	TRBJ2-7	CSVTRTRGEQYF	TGCAGCGTTACCCGAACCCGGGGGGAGCAGTACTTC
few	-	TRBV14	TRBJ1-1	CASSQVGRGSDANTEAFF	TGTGCCAGCAGCCAAGTTGGCAGGGGTTCTGACGCGAACACTGAAGCTTTCTTT
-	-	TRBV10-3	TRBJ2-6	CAISNTTSGANVLTF	TGTGCCATCAGTAACACAACCTCTGGGGCCAACGTCCTGACTTTC
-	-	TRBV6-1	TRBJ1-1	CASRAGEENTEAFF	TGTGCCAGCAGGGCAGGGGAAGAGAACACTGAAGCTTTCTTT
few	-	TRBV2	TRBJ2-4	CASSSPLAKNIQYF	TGTGCCAGCAGTTCTCCTTTAGCCAAAAACATTCAGTACTTC
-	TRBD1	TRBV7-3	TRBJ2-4	CASSAGQGANIQYF	TGTGCCAGCAGCGCCGGACAGGGGGCCAATATTCAGTACTTC
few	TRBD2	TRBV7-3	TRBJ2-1	CASSPQAGVSNEQFF	TGTGCCAGCAGCCCACAAGCGGGAGTTAGCAATGAGCAGTTCTTC
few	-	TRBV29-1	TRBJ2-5	CSVDWSKETQYF	TGCAGCGTTGATTGGTCTAAAGAGACCCAGTACTTC
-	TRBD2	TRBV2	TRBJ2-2	CASSDTSGYSANTGELFF	TGTGCCAGCAGTGACACTAGCGGATATTCGGCGAACACCGGGGAGCTGTTTTTT
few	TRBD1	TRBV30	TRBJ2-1	CAWGQGILYEQFF	TGTGCCTGGGGACAGGGAATTTTATATGAGCAGTTCTTC
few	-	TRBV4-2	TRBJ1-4	CASSRSTTNEKLFF	TGTGCCAGCAGCCGGAGTACGACTAATGAAAAACTGTTTTTT
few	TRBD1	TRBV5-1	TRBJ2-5	CASSPIDRGSGTQYF	TGCGCCAGCAGCCCAATAGACAGGGGAAGTGGGACCCAGTACTTC
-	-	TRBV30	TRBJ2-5	CAWSYTGRETQYF	TGTGCCTGGAGTTACACAGGGCGAGAGACCCAGTACTTC
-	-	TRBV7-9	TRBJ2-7	CASSLATGAEQYF	TGTGCCAGCAGCTTAGCGACTGGGGCCGAGCAGTACTTC
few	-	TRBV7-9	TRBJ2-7	CASARTTGIYEQYF	TGTGCCAGCGCGAGGACTACTGGGATCTACGAGCAGTACTTC
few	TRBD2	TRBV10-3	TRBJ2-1	CAIRPTSGAYNEQFF	TGTGCCATCAGGCCGACTAGCGGGGCCTACAATGAGCAGTTCTTC
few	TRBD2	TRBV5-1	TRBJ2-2	CASSLTSGKNTGELFF	TGCGCCAGCAGCTTGACTAGCGGCAAGAACACCGGGGAGCTGTTTTTT
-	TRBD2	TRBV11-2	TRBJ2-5	CASSILAGEGETQYF	TGTGCCAGCAGCATACTAGCGGGAGAGGGAGAGACCCAGTACTTC
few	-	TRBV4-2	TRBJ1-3	CASSQAEQNSGNTIYF	TGTGCCAGCAGCCAAGCCGAACAGAACTCTGGAAACACCATATATTTT
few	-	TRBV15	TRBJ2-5	CATSTYLETQYF	TGTGCCACCAGCACCTATTTAGAGACCCAGTACTTC
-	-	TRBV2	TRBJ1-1	CASKARVITEAFF	TGTGCCAGCAAGGCGCGGGTAATCACTGAAGCTTTCTTT
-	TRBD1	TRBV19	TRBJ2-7	CASSPDRDHEQYF	TGTGCCAGTAGTCCAGACAGGGACCACGAGCAGTACTTC
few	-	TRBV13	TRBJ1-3	CASSSEATGYGNTIYF	TGTGCCAGCAGCTCGGAGGCTACAGGGTATGGAAACACCATATATTTT
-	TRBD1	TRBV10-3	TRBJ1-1	CAIRDRQGSTEAFF	TGTGCCATCAGAGACAGACAGGGGAGCACTGAAGCTTTCTTT
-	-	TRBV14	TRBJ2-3	CASSNEGVDTQYF	TGTGCCAGCAGCAACGAGGGGGTGGATACGCAGTATTTT
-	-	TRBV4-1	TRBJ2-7	CASSQVVGSSYEQYF	TGCGCCAGCAGCCAAGTTGTGGGGAGCTCCTACGAGCAGTACTTC
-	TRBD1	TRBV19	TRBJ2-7	CASSGRGREQYF	TGTGCCAGTAGTGGCAGGGGGCGTGAGCAGTACTTC
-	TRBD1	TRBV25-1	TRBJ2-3	CASGRTGDFTDTQYF	TGTGCCAGCGGCCGGACAGGCGACTTCACAGATACGCAGTATTTT
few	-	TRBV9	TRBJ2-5	CASSAGRETIQETQYF	TGTGCCAGCAGCGCCGGAAGGGAGACAATCCAAGAGACCCAGTACTTC
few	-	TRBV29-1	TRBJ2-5	CSVGSGKETQYF	TGCAGCGTTGGGTCAGGGAAGGAGACCCAGTACTTC
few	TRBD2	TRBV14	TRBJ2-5	CASSPLWGLADQETQYF	TGTGCCAGCAGCCCCCTGTGGGGACTAGCGGACCAAGAGACCCAGTACTTC
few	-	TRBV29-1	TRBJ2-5	CSVVLGGAQETQYF	TGCAGCGTTGTGCTAGGCGGGGCCCAAGAGACCCAGTACTTC
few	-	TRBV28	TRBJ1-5	CASRISGAQPQHF	TGTGCCAGCAGGATAAGTGGGGCTCAGCCCCAGCATTTT
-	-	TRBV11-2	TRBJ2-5	CASSPEETQYF	TGTGCCAGCAGCCCGGAGGAGACCCAGTACTTC
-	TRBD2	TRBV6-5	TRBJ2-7	CASSLGLAGFYEQYF	TGTGCCAGCAGCCTGGGACTAGCGGGATTCTACGAGCAGTACTTC
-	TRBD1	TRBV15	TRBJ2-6	CATSRVPRDRVGANVLTF	TGTGCCACCAGCAGAGTTCCCCGGGACAGGGTTGGGGCCAACGTCCTGACTTTC
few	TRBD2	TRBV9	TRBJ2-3	CASSVVSGGTDTQYF	TGTGCCAGCAGCGTAGTTAGCGGGGGCACAGATACGCAGTATTTT
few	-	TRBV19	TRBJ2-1	CASGSGSSSYNEQFF	TGTGCCAGTGGTTCGGGGAGTAGCTCCTACAATGAGCAGTTCTTC
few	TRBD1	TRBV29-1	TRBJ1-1	CSVNRGVNTEAFF	TGCAGCGTTAACAGGGGGGTGAACACTGAAGCTTTCTTT
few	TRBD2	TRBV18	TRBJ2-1	CASSPTSDEQFF	TGTGCCAGCTCACCCACTAGCGATGAGCAGTTCTTC
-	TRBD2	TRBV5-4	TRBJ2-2	CASSLGLAGNTGELFF	TGTGCCAGCAGCTTGGGACTAGCGGGGAACACCGGGGAGCTGTTTTTT
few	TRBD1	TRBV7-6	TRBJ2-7	CASSRTGVPYEQYF	TGTGCCAGCAGCCGAACAGGGGTGCCCTACGAGCAGTACTTC
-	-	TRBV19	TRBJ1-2	CASSLQDNGYTF	TGTGCCAGTAGTCTCCAGGACAACGGCTACACCTTC